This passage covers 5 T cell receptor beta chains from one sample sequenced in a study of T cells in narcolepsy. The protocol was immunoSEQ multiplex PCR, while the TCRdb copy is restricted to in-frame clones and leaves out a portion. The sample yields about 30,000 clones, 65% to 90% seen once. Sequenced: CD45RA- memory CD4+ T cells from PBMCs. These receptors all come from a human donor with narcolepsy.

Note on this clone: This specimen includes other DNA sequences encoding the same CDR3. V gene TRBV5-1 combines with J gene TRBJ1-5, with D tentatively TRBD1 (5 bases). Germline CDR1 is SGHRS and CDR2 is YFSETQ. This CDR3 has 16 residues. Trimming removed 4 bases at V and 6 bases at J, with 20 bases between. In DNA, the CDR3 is TGCGCCAGCAGCCCTGAGGGTGGGGCCGGGGGTCAGCCCCAGCATTTT. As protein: CASSPEGGAGGQPQHF.

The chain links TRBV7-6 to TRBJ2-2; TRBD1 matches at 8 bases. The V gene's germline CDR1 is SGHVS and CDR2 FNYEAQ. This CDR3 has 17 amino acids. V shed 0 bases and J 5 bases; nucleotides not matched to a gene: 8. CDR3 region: CASSLALPGGGTGELFF. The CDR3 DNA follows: TGTGCCAGCAGCTTAGCCTTACCAGGGGGCGGAACCGGGGAGCTGTTTTTT. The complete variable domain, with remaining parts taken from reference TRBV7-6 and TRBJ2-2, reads GAGVSQSPRYKVTKRGQDVALRCDPISGHVSLYWYRQALGQGPEFLTYFNYEAQQDKSGLPNDRFSAERPEGSISTLTIQRTEQRDSAMYRCASSLALPGGGTGELFFGEGSRLTVL.

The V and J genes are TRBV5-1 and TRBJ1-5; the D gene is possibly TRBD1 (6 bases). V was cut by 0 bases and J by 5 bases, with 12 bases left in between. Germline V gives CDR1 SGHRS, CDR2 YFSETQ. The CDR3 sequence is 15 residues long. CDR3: CASSLDGEGDQPQHF. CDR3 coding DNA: TGCGCCAGCAGCTTGGATGGGGAGGGGGATCAGCCCCAGCATTTT.

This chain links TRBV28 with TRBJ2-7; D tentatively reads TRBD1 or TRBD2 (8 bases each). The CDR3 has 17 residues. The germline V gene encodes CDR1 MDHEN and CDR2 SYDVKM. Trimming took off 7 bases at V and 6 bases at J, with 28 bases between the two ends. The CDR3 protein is CASTDRVGRREGGEQYF. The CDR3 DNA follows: TGTGCCAGCACGGACAGGGTCGGAAGACGGGAGGGCGGCGAGCAGTACTTC.

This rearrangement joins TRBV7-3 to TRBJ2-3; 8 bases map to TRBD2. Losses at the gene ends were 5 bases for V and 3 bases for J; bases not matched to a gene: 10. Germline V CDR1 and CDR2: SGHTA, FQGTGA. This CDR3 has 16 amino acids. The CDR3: CASSLRAGVGTDTQYF. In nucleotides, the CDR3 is TGTGCCAGCAGCCTCCGAGCGGGAGTTGGTACAGATACGCAGTATTTT.